This T cell receptor beta chain came from a study of CD8+CD57+ T cells in acquired aplastic anemia. Study overall: Quantities of DNA derived from sorted CD4+ and CD8+ cells averaged around 3 ug. Mean read depth for CD4+ cells from healthy donors was 10 million to 14 million. Findings of the study overall: Around 30 sequences, all CD8+ CDR3, were shared between patients and controls. Patients and controls were not found to differ significantly in CD8+ Simpson's diversity.

The germline V gene encodes CDR1 SGDLS and CDR2 YYNGEE. The CDR3 totals 12 residues, both ends included. TCR beta VDJ and CDR3 profiling used genomic DNA as template. TCRdb reprocessed the reads with MiXCR, giving one entry per CDR3 protein. The sample lists a few hundred thousand distinct CDR3 sequences, about 70% seen once, with around 4% in the top ten. Of note for this clonotype: Its antigen is unidentified. The final CDR3 position lacks the conserved phenylalanine or tryptophan, pointing to a likely read error. The DNA is left out, because the CDR3 cannot be placed on it with certainty; the CDR3 is given as TCRdb lists it.

This TCR was sampled from a human donor in good health, serving as a control. The rearrangement uses TRBV9 and TRBJ1-2. What was sequenced was sorted CD4+, CD8+, or CD8+CD57+ T cells (not recorded which) from PBMCs. The CDR3 loop is CASSESLAGGRV.